The clone carrying this T cell receptor beta chain showed up many times. As yet, its antigen is unknown. It was by quantitative 5'-RACE with molecular barcodes that TCR beta libraries were made. TCRdb redid the calling of the 5' RACE reads with MiXCR, one entry per CDR3 protein. The sample consists of roughly 42,000 distinct CDR3 sequences, roughly 2.6% of them appearing once. Germline V gene lookup returns CDR1 SGDLS and CDR2 YYNGEE. This CDR3 is 16 amino acids long. Trimming at V came to 3 bases and at J to 2 bases, leaving 8 bases not matched to a gene. The data derive from a study of CD8 T cells in ankylosing spondylitis. The study, taken as a whole, reports: The study looked at matched synovial fluid samples from ankylosing spondylitis patients. Disease-linked clones were reported to be significantly enriched there. In ankylosing spondylitis blood, a motif of seven to nine highly homologous TCR beta variants appeared characteristic. Disease-linked clones proved CD8+ and comparatively uncommon in peripheral blood.

This sequence was found in a male donor with ankylosing spondylitis or in good health (not recorded which). The rearrangement uses TRBV9 and TRBJ1-3; TRBD1 agrees at 7 bases. Material for sequencing was blood, either unsorted or a sorted T cell fraction (not recorded which). The CDR3 region is CASSGELRGPGNTIYF. In nucleotides, the CDR3 is TGTGCCAGCAGCGGGGAGCTGAGGGGGCCTGGAAACACCATATATTTT.